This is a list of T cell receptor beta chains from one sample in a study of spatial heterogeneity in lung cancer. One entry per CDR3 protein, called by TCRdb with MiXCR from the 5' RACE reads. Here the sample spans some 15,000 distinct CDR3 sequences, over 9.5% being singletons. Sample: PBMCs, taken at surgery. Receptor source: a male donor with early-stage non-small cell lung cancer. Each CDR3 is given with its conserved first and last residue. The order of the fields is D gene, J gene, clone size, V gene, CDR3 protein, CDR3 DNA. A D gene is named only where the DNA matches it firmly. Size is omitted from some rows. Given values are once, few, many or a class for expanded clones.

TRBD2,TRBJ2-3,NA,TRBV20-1,CSASKSGGWADTQYF,TGCAGTGCTAGTAAGTCGGGAGGCTGGGCAGATACGCAGTATTTT
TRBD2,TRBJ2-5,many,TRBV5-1,CASSFLAGVSETQYF,TGCGCCAGCAGCTTCCTAGCGGGAGTTTCAGAGACCCAGTACTTC
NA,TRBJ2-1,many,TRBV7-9,CASSSRTNNEQFF,TGTGCCAGCAGCTCCCGGACTAACAATGAGCAGTTCTTC
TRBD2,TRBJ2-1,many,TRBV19,CASRAGVYNEQFF,TGTGCCAGCCGAGCGGGAGTGTACAATGAGCAGTTCTTC
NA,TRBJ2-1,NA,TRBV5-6,CASSLEFTLGEQFF,TGTGCCAGCAGCTTAGAATTCACCCTGGGTGAGCAGTTCTTC
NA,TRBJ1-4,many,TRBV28,CASSQRGEKLFF,TGTGCCAGCAGCCAACGTGGTGAAAAACTGTTTTTT
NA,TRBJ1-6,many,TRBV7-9,CASSHRTPYGYSPLHF,TGTGCCAGCAGCCATCGTACACCTTATGGGTATTCACCCCTCCACTTT
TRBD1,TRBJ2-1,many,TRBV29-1,CSVPLIDRANEQFF,TGCAGCGTTCCACTGATAGACAGGGCAAATGAGCAGTTCTTC
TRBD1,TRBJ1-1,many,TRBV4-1,CASSPNDRDGTEAFF,TGCGCCAGCAGCCCAAACGACAGGGACGGCACTGAAGCTTTCTTT
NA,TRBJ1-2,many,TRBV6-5,CASSYGQAHYGYTF,TGTGCCAGCAGTTATGGTCAGGCCCACTATGGCTACACCTTC
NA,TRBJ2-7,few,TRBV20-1,CSARDPWLAIGSYEQYF,TGCAGTGCTAGAGATCCTTGGCTAGCGATTGGATCCTACGAGCAGTACTTC
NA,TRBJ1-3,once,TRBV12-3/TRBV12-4,CASSLITGNTIYF,TGTGCCAGCAGTTTAATCACTGGAAACACCATATATTTT
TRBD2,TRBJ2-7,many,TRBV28,CASSFFSGVYEQYF,TGTGCCAGCAGTTTCTTTAGCGGGGTCTACGAGCAGTACTTC
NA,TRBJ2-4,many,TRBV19,CASSPQRTLAKNIQYF,TGTGCCAGTAGTCCCCAGAGAACCTTAGCCAAAAACATTCAGTACTTC
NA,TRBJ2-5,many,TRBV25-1,CASSEKVGRAQETQYF,TGTGCCAGCAGTGAGAAGGTCGGGAGAGCTCAAGAGACCCAGTACTTC
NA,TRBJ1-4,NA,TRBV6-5,CASGVTGSNEKLFF,TGTGCCAGCGGCGTCACAGGGTCTAATGAAAAACTGTTTTTT
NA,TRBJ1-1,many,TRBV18,CASSLYRVGDGDTEAFF,TGTGCCAGCTCACTTTACAGGGTCGGGGACGGAGACACTGAAGCTTTCTTT
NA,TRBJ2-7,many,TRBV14,CASSQGWAPKYF,TGTGCCAGCAGCCAAGGATGGGCCCCGAAGTACTTC
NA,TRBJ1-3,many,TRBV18,CASSPRGPGSGNTIYF,TGTGCCAGCTCCCCCAGAGGACCCGGCTCTGGAAACACCATATATTTT
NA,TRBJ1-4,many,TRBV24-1,CATPIGQNNEKLFF,TGTGCCACCCCAATCGGGCAGAATAATGAAAAACTGTTTTTT
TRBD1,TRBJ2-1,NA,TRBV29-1,CSVESLSTFGDRVINEQFF,TGCAGCGTTGAATCTTTGTCCACCTTTGGGGACAGGGTTATTAATGAGCAGTTCTTC
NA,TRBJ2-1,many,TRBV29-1,CSSRGPLRDEQFF,TGCAGCTCACGGGGCCCCCTGAGGGATGAGCAGTTCTTC
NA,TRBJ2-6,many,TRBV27,CASSPLGANVLTF,TGTGCCAGCAGTCCTCTTGGGGCCAACGTCCTGACTTTC
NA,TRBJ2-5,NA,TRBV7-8,CASSLRNDQETQYF,TGTGCCAGCAGCTTAAGGAACGATCAAGAGACCCAGTACTTC
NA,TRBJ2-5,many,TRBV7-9,CASSQDGQETQYF,TGTGCCAGCAGCCAGGACGGACAAGAGACCCAGTACTTC
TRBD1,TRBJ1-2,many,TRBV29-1,CSVEVGVRGEGYTF,TGCAGCGTTGAAGTTGGGGTCAGGGGGGAAGGCTACACCTTC
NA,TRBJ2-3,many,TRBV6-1,CASSEGQTGPDTQYF,TGTGCCAGCAGTGAGGGCCAAACAGGGCCAGATACGCAGTATTTT
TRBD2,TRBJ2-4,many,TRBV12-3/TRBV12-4,CASRRLAGDQYF,TGTGCCAGCAGACGACTAGCGGGAGATCAGTACTTC
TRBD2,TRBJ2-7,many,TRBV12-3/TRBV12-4,CASSSGTSGSYEQYF,TGTGCCAGCAGTTCTGGGACTAGCGGCTCCTACGAGCAGTACTTC
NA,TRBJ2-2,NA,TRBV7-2,CASSLVGGAMNTGELFF,TGTGCCAGCAGCTTAGTAGGAGGGGCGATGAACACCGGGGAGCTGTTTTTT
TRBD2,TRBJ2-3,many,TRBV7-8,CASSRLAGAITDTQYF,TGTGCCAGCAGCCGACTAGCGGGAGCAATAACAGATACGCAGTATTTT
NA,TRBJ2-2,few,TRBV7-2,CASSQRQDGNTGELFF,TGTGCCAGCAGCCAGCGACAGGACGGGAACACCGGGGAGCTGTTTTTT
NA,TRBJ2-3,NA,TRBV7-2,CASSLVGRTDLVTDTQYF,TGTGCCAGCAGCTTAGTGGGAAGGACCGACCTTGTCACAGATACGCAGTATTTT
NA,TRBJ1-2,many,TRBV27,CASSLQKTAVDGYTF,TGTGCCAGCAGTTTACAAAAGACAGCCGTGGACGGCTACACCTTC
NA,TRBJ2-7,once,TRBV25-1,CARTGTYEQYF,TGTGCCAGAACAGGAACCTACGAGCAGTACTTC
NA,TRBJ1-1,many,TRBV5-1,CASSLAVPERAFF,TGCGCCAGCAGCTTGGCCGTTCCTGAGAGAGCTTTCTTT
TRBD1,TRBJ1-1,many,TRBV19,CASKTTRTGEAFF,TGTGCCAGTAAAACGACCCGGACAGGCGAAGCTTTCTTT
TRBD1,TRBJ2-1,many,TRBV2,CASGGQGVASYNEQFF,TGTGCCAGTGGGGGACAGGGGGTCGCCTCCTACAATGAGCAGTTCTTC
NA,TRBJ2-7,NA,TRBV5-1,CASSLVGYEQYF,TGCGCCAGCAGCTTGGTGGGCTACGAGCAGTACTTC
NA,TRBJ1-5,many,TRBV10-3,CATEDGNNQPQHF,TGTGCCACCGAGGACGGGAATAATCAGCCCCAGCATTTT
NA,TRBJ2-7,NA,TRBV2,CASSDGIDSYEQYF,TGTGCCAGCAGTGATGGGATTGACTCCTACGAGCAGTACTTC
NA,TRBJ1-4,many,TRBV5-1,CASSLLGGGYEKLFF,TGCGCCAGCAGCTTGTTGGGAGGAGGGTATGAAAAACTGTTTTTT
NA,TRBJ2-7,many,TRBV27,CASKSDGARSSEQYF,TGTGCCAGCAAATCTGACGGCGCCCGTTCCAGCGAGCAGTACTTC
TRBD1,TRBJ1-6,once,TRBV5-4,CASSEGTVASPLHF,TGTGCCAGCAGCGAGGGGACAGTTGCTTCACCCCTCCACTTT
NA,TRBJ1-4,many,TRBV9,CASSGLTNEKLFF,TGTGCCAGCAGTGGACTAACTAATGAAAAACTGTTTTTT
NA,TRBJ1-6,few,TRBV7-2,CASSSPGDRNSPLHF,TGTGCCAGCAGCTCCCCGGGAGATCGGAATTCACCCCTCCACTTT
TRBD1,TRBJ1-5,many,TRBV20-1,CSAKTGDSNQPQHF,TGCAGTGCGAAAACAGGGGACAGCAATCAGCCCCAGCATTTT
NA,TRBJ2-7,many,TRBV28,CASSFSGPRAEQYF,TGTGCCAGCAGTTTCAGCGGGCCGCGCGCCGAGCAGTACTTC
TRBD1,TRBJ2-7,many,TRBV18,CASSPPRGRTYEQYF,TGTGCCAGCTCACCACCGAGGGGGCGTACCTACGAGCAGTACTTC
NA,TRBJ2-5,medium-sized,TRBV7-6,CASSLGVSPETQYF,TGTGCCAGCAGCTTAGGAGTTAGCCCAGAGACCCAGTACTTC
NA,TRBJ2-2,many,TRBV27,CASSPRRQTHTGELFF,TGTGCCAGCAGCCCACGGAGACAGACACACACCGGGGAGCTGTTTTTT
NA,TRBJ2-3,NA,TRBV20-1,CSARDQNQGSQYF,TGCAGTGCTAGAGACCAGAATCAGGGGTCGCAGTATTTT
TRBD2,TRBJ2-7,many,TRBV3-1,CASSQESVAGFTYEQYF,TGTGCCAGCAGCCAAGAATCGGTAGCGGGATTCACCTACGAGCAGTACTTC